The source of this TCR beta chain is a study of shared clonotypes between healthy human individuals. About the study: Donors consisted of two women and three men between 18 and 49.

Naive CD4+ cells were CD45RA-selected; the remaining cells were memory. Whole-study findings and limits: With a few donors compared, roughly 5% of naive CD4 clonotypes were shared.

About this clone: The antigen is undetermined.

From germline, CDR1 is SGHRS and CDR2 YFSETQ. Trimming took off 2 bases at V and 8 bases at J, with 8 bases between the two ends. The CDR3 is 12 amino acids. TCRdb keeps only in-frame clones here, not all; method: immunoSEQ multiplex PCR. The profile shows about 2,500,000 clones, around nine tenths of them singletons. The sequence came from a man younger than 30 in good health. V is TRBV5-1 and J is TRBJ2-1; D is undetermined. The sample taken for sequencing was naive CD4+ T cells sorted from blood. As to subset: CD45RA+ positively selected. The CDR3 DNA reads as TGCGCCAGCAGCTTCTCGGGCGATGAGCAGTTCTTC. As protein: CASSFSGDEQFF. The whole variable domain, filled in from reference TRBV5-1 and TRBJ2-1, reads KAGVTQTPRYLIKTRGQQVTLSCSPISGHRSVSWYQQTPGQGLQFLFEYFSETQRNKGNFPGRFSGRQFSNSRSEMNVSTLELGDSALYLCASSFSGDEQFFGPGTRLTVL.